This T cell receptor beta chain was documented in a study of cytomegalovirus exposure and HLA in healthy donors. 13 Jbeta primers and 60 Vbeta primers were used for the PCR. Assay used: immunoSEQ multiplex PCR; TCRdb lists only in-frame clones, some missing. This sample has some 210,000 clones; 75% to 80% occur once, and the top ten carry over 2%. Germline loops: CDR1 MNHEY, CDR2 SVGAGI. The length of the CDR3 is 12 residues. V usage is TRBV6-5 and J usage is TRBJ2-5; no reliable D call. Gene TRBJ2-7 matches the end of the DNA better, so the J call may be wrong. The source is a woman aged 30 to 39 in good health and CMV-seropositive. The sequencing input was PBMCs. This chain's CDR3 is CASSGNSYEQYF. CDR3 DNA: TGTGCCAGCAGTGGAAACAGTTACGAGCAGTACTTC.